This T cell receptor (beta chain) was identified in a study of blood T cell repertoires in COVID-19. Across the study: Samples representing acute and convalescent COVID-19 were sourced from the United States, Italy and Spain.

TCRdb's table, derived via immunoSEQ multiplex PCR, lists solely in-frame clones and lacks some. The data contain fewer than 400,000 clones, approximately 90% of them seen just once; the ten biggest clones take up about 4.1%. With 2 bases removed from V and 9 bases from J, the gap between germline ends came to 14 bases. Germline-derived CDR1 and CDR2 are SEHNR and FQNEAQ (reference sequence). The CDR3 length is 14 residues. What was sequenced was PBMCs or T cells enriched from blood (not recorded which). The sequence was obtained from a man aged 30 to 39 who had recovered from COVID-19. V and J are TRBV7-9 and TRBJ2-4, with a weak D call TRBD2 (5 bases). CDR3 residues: CASSLLLNEGIQYF. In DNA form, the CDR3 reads TGTGCCAGCAGCTTACTTCTAAATGAGGGCATTCAGTACTTC.